Reported below is one T cell receptor (beta chain). What it binds is unknown. The entry originates in a study of cytotoxic CD8 clonotypes in ibrutinib-treated CLL. Study findings and constraints: Treatment saw public clonotypes, which were uncommon, either contract or stay stable.

The CDR3 is made up of 15 amino acids. Germline V CDR1 and CDR2: SGDLS, YYNGEE. Trimming took 2 bases from V and 4 from J; bases not matched to a gene: 4. The repertoire was sequenced with immunoSEQ multiplex PCR; TCRdb's copy has only in-frame clones and lacks some. The sample contains 130,000 to 150,000 clones, over 60% of which appear only once. The material was PBMCs, obtained after 12 months of ibrutinib treatment. The chain uses TRBV9 and TRBJ2-1; 9 nucleotides agree with TRBD2. The sequence was collected from a human donor with chronic lymphocytic leukemia. CDR3 sequence (DNA): TGTGCCAGCAGCGTTTTGCGGGAGGGGTACAATGAGCAGTTCTTC. Translation gives CASSVLREGYNEQFF.